Below are 3 T cell receptor beta chains sequenced from a single sample in a study of shared clonotypes between healthy human individuals. Assay: immunoSEQ multiplex PCR; the TCRdb copy retains only in-frame clones and omits some. The sample shows some 2,400,000 clones, 90% to 97% of them seen only once. The specimen was naive CD4+ T cells sorted from blood. Subset here: CD45RA+ positively selected. All receptors come from a man younger than 30 in good health.

The chain carries TRBV27 and TRBJ1-2; TRBD1 is a possible D gene (6 bases). The CDR3 has 14 residues. Germline V gene sequence: CDR1 MNHEY, CDR2 SMNVEV (reference sequence). V lost 5 bases, J lost 8 bases, and 18 bases lay in between. CDR3 nucleotides: TGTGCCAGCAGTCCCCGGACAGCAAGTTCCGGCTACACCTTC. This encodes CASSPRTASSGYTF.

The rearrangement links TRBV6-5 to TRBJ1-3; D uncertain. Trimming shortened V by 4 bases and J by 0 bases, and 13 bases separated the two germline ends. The V gene's germline CDR1 is MNHEY and CDR2 SVGAGI. The CDR3 has 16 residues. CDR3 in DNA: TGTGCCAGCAGTTTAGGTCAGACAACCTCTGGAAACACCATATATTTT. Translating it yields CASSLGQTTSGNTIYF.

Of note for this clone: The identical CDR3 is also encoded by other nucleotide sequences in the sample. This chain joins TRBV29-1 and TRBJ2-5, with D hard to call. The germline V gene has CDR1 SQVTM and CDR2 ANQGSEA. V was cut by 4 bases and J by 1 base, with 7 bases left in between. CDR3 length equals 12 residues. The DNA for the CDR3 is TGCAGCGTTGCCACGGGCCAAGAGACCCAGTACTTC. Translating gives CSVATGQETQYF. Full variable domain (missing parts from reference TRBV29-1 and TRBJ2-5): SAVISQKPSRDICQRGTSLTIQCQVDSQVTMMFWYRQQPGQSLTLIATANQGSEATYESGFVIDKFPISRPNLTFSTLTVSNMSPEDSSIYLCSVATGQETQYFGPGTRLLVL.